The 16 T cell receptor beta chains presented below share a single source sample, sequenced in a study of CD8+ T cells in alopecia areata. Once RNA had been extracted, it was reverse transcribed into cDNA to act as the sequencing template. Measured with immunoSEQ multiplex PCR; TCRdb has only the in-frame clones, and not every one. The table shows 110,000 to 150,000 clones, with 58% occurring only once. The material was CD4+ T cells sorted from blood, obtained at week 0. The receptors stem from a human donor with alopecia areata.

This clone appeared once. The chain combines TRBV9 with TRBJ2-7; D is unclear. This CDR3 spans 13 amino acids. V was clipped by 4 bases and J by 1 base, with 9 bases between them. Germline CDR1 SGDLS, CDR2 YYNGEE. CDR3 loop: CASSSRPSYEQYF. CDR3 DNA sequence: TGTGCCAGCAGCTCGAGACCATCCTACGAGCAGTACTTC.

This clone has more than one count but fewer than ten. V usage is TRBV29-1 and J usage is TRBJ2-3; TRBD2 agrees at 7 bases. Germline V gene sequence: CDR1 SQVTM, CDR2 ANQGSEA. The junction had 4 bases not matched to a gene; V was cut back by 6 bases and J by 4 bases. The CDR3 loop spans 12 amino acids. CDR3 residues: CSVGTNPDTQYF. CDR3 sequence (DNA): TGCAGCGTCGGGACTAACCCAGATACGCAGTATTTT.

V usage is TRBV11-2 and J usage is TRBJ2-3; 10 positions agree with TRBD2. This CDR3 is 14 amino acids long. CDR1 is SGHAT, CDR2 FQNNGV, per germline. The V gene end was trimmed by 5 bases and the J gene end by 6 bases; junction bases not matched to a gene: 5. The CDR3 region has the DNA TGTGCCAGCAGCGCGACTAGCGGGTCGGATACGCAGTATTTT. Translating gives CASSATSGSDTQYF.

This clone was counted a few times. The chain joins TRBV6-5 to TRBJ2-1, with TRBD2 matching over 9 bases. The germline CDR1 and CDR2 sequences are MNHEY and SVGAGI. Germline trimming cut 0 bases from V and 4 bases from J; bases unmatched to any gene: 4. This CDR3 comprises 16 residues. This CDR3 reads CASSYSGSGGYNEQFF. CDR3 bases: TGTGCCAGCAGTTACTCGGGTAGCGGGGGATACAATGAGCAGTTCTTC.

V gene TRBV7-2 combines with J gene TRBJ2-2; unclear D gene. The length of the CDR3 is 13 residues. From germline, CDR1 is SGHTA and CDR2 FQGNSA. The germline V and J ends were trimmed by 5 bases and 4 bases, with 8 bases remaining between them. CDR3 amino acids: CASSPWRTGELFF. CDR3 coding DNA: TGTGCCAGCAGCCCCTGGCGCACCGGGGAGCTGTTTTTT.

The chain links TRBV11-2 to TRBJ2-7, with a tentative D call TRBD2 (6 bases). Germline CDR1 is SGHAT and CDR2 is FQNNGV. V was cut by 3 bases and J by 6 bases, with 12 bases left in between. This CDR3 contains 13 residues. The CDR3 DNA reads as TGTGCCAGCAGCTTCCGACTCGGGGGCGAGCAGTACTTC. Protein product: CASSFRLGGEQYF.

The rearrangement links TRBV29-1 to TRBJ2-1, with D unresolved. This CDR3 comprises 16 residues. Per germline, CDR1 SQVTM and CDR2 ANQGSEA. V lost 3 bases and J 4 bases, leaving 19 bases between the germline ends. The CDR3 nucleotides read TGCAGCGTTGATCCCGGGCAATCCCGAAAGTACAATGAGCAGTTCTTC. This translates into CSVDPGQSRKYNEQFF.

The count of this clone is one. V and J are TRBV7-9 and TRBJ1-1, with D possibly TRBD1 on 5 matching bases. The V end lost 2 bases, the J end lost 4 bases, and 11 bases lay between the germline ends. This CDR3 spans 14 amino acids. CDR1 is SEHNR, CDR2 FQNEAQ, per germline (reference sequence). CDR3 sequence: CASSLRGSSTEAFF. The DNA for the CDR3 is TGTGCCAGCAGCTTAAGGGGTTCGAGCACTGAAGCTTTCTTT.

V is TRBV23-1 and J is TRBJ2-1, with 11 bases that match TRBD1. TRBV23-1 carries the ORF label, with uncertain function. This CDR3 comprises 19 residues. V lost 7 bases, J lost 4 bases, and 18 bases stayed unmatched. In DNA form, the CDR3 reads TGCGCCAGCAACCCCAAAGGAGGACAGGGGGCGATTAAGTACAATGAGCAGTTCTTC. Translating it yields CASNPKGGQGAIKYNEQFF.

This chain uses TRBV29-1 with TRBJ1-2, with D uncertain. In germline, CDR1 is SQVTM, CDR2 ANQGSEA. Trimming left V 7 bases short and J 0 bases short, with 12 bases between. The CDR3 runs to 13 residues. The DNA of the CDR3 is TGCAGCGCTTCAACGGGAACTAACTATGGCTACACCTTC. It encodes CSASTGTNYGYTF.

J is TRBJ2-7 and V is TRBV27, with D possibly matching TRBD1 (6 bases). CDR3 length: 13 residues. CDR1 is MNHEY, CDR2 SMNVEV, per germline (reference sequence). V lost 6 bases, J lost 7 bases, and 16 bases lay in between. The CDR3 sequence is CASRPFTGREQYF. The CDR3 bases are TGTGCCAGCAGGCCCTTCACAGGGCGGGAGCAGTACTTC.

This chain joins TRBV5-1 and TRBJ1-1, with TRBD1 as a possible D gene (6 bases). V was pared by 2 bases and J by 0 bases, with 11 bases between. The germline V gene encodes CDR1 SGHRS and CDR2 YFSETQ. This CDR3 contains 15 residues. The CDR3 reads CASSLTGNLNTEAFF. The CDR3 DNA reads as TGCGCCAGCAGCTTAACAGGGAATTTGAACACTGAAGCTTTCTTT.

J is TRBJ1-6 and V is TRBV6-6; weak D call: TRBD1 (5 bases). This CDR3 spans 13 amino acids. Germline CDR1 MNHNY, CDR2 SVGAGI (reference sequence). The DNA of the CDR3 is TGTACCTCGAGAGGGGTTGAGAATTCACCCCTCCACTTT. Translation gives CTSRGVENSPLHF.

This chain uses TRBV5-1 with TRBJ1-2; D unresolved. CDR3 length: 13 amino acids. V shed 1 base and J shed 6 bases, with 10 bases lying between them. The germline V gene has CDR1 SGHRS and CDR2 YFSETQ. This CDR3 reads CASSLTPDHGYTF. CDR3 coding DNA: TGCGCCAGCAGCTTGACCCCCGATCATGGCTACACCTTC.

V is TRBV15 and J is TRBJ1-6, with a tentative D call TRBD1 (6 bases). Trimming removed 0 bases from V and 9 bases from J, with 12 bases in between. CDR1 and CDR2 from the germline V gene are LNHNV and YYDKDF (reference sequence). The CDR3 is made up of 15 amino acids. CDR3 in amino acids: CATSRDGRGGSPLHF. The CDR3 DNA reads as TGTGCCACCAGCAGAGATGGCAGGGGTGGTTCACCCCTCCACTTT.

This clone turned up a few times. The V and J genes are TRBV29-1 and TRBJ1-2; D gene unclear. The CDR3 runs to 13 residues. The V and J ends lost 0 bases and 7 bases respectively, with 12 bases between them. Germline CDR1 SQVTM, CDR2 ANQGSEA. CDR3 region: CSVEDLGRSGYTF. The CDR3 DNA reads as TGCAGCGTTGAAGATCTAGGGCGGAGTGGCTACACCTTC. The entire variable domain, with the rest obtained from reference TRBV29-1 and TRBJ1-2, is as follows: SAVISQKPSRDICQRGTSLTIQCQVDSQVTMMFWYRQQPGQSLTLIATANQGSEATYESGFVIDKFPISRPNLTFSTLTVSNMSPEDSSIYLCSVEDLGRSGYTFGSGTRLTVV.